This note documents a single T cell receptor beta chain sequence. Its antigen remains unknown. The sample originates from a study of Ad26.COV2.S vaccination and SARS-CoV-2 variants. Study as a whole: Each vaccinee took Ad26.COV2.S intramuscularly, once or twice 56 days apart. Broader study findings: Estimates derived from TCR breadth and depth analyses may have underestimated total T cell responses.

Germline V gene lookup returns CDR1 MNHEY and CDR2 SVGEGT. The CDR3 is made up of 13 amino acids. Unmatched junction bases numbered 10, after V lost 7 bases and J lost 8 bases. As for treatment: 15 to 20 received Ad26.COV2.S at low or high dose, single or two shots; several received placebo; per-sample allocation not given. On day 63 after the first injection, vaccine and placebo recipients gave samples. Donor was an adult aged 18-55 years in Boston. This vaccine is an Ad26 vector that expresses the Wuhan-strain SARS-CoV-2 spike. The assay was immunoSEQ multiplex PCR, and TCRdb's table has in-frame clones only and misses some. The table records 500,000 or so clones, about 88% of them present only once.

The sequenced sample was peripheral blood, obtained in a trial of Ad26.COV2.S vaccine versus placebo. This TCR was sampled from a person aged 18 to 59 who received the Ad26.COV2.S COVID-19 vaccine or a placebo. The genes are TRBV6-2 or TRBV6-3 and TRBJ1-2, with 7 bases fitting TRBD1. CDR3 nucleotide sequence: TGTGCCAGCACCCCGACAGGGCTTCGGGGCTACACCTTC. Translated: CASTPTGLRGYTF.